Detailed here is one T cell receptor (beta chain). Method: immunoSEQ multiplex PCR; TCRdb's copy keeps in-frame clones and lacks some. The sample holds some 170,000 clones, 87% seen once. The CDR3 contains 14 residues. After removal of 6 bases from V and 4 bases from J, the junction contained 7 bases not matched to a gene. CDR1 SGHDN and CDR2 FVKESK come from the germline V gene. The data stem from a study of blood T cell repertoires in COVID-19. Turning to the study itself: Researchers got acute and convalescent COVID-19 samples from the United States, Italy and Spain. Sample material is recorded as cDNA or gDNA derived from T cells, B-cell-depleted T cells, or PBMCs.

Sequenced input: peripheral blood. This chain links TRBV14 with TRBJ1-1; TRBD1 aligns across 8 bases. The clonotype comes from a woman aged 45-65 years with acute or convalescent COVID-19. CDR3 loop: CASSYRGESTEAFF. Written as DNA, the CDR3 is TGTGCCAGCAGTTACAGGGGGGAGAGCACTGAAGCTTTCTTT. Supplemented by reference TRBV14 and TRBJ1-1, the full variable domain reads EAGVTQFPSHSVIEKGQTVTLRCDPISGHDNLYWYRRVMGKEIKFLLHFVKESKQDESGMPNNRFLAERTGGTYSTLKVQPAELEDSGVYFCASSYRGESTEAFFGQGTRLTVV.